The 30 T cell receptor beta chains listed next were all sequenced from one sample in a study of blood T cell repertoires in COVID-19. Libraries were prepared by immunoSEQ multiplex PCR; TCRdb keeps only in-frame clonotypes and omits some of them. Altogether tens of thousands of clones are present, about four fifths being singletons, with the ten largest covering over 25%. What was sequenced was peripheral blood. These TCRs come from a woman of 80 years or more with active or convalescent COVID-19.

The chain combines TRBV27 with TRBJ2-2, with D perhaps matching TRBD2 (6 bases). V was clipped by 5 bases and J by 3 bases, with 16 bases between them. The CDR3 is made up of 16 amino acids. In germline, CDR1 is MNHEY, CDR2 SMNVEV (reference sequence). In nucleotides, the CDR3 is TGTGCCAGCAGTCTCCGTGGCAGGGACTACACCGGGGAGCTGTTTTTT. Protein sequence: CASSLRGRDYTGELFF.

The sample holds a few counts of this clone. The V gene is TRBV7-2, the J gene TRBJ1-1; no clear D. V shed 5 bases and J shed 1 base, with 8 bases lying between them. This CDR3 region has 13 residues. CDR1 SGHTA and CDR2 FQGNSA come from the germline V gene. The CDR3 sequence is CASSPHWNTEAFF. In nucleotides, the CDR3 is TGTGCCAGCAGCCCTCACTGGAACACTGAAGCTTTCTTT.

The chain links TRBV3-1 (or the pseudogene TRBV3-2) to TRBJ2-5; D gene uncertain. CDR1 and CDR2 from the germline V gene are LGHDT and YNNKEL (reference sequence). The CDR3 runs to 12 residues. Trimming took off 1 base at V and 5 bases at J, with 5 bases between the two ends. For the CDR3, the DNA is TGTGCCAGCAGCCAAGTACACGAGACCCAGTACTTC. Its protein product is CASSQVHETQYF.

This chain uses TRBV29-1 with TRBJ1-1; 10 bases agree with TRBD1. J gave up 1 base and V 7 bases, and 6 bases lay outside the gene matches. Germline-derived CDR1 and CDR2 are SQVTM and ANQGSEA. The CDR3 spans 14 residues. The CDR3 is CSEGTGDANTEAFF. Written as DNA, the CDR3 is TGCAGCGAAGGGACAGGGGATGCGAACACTGAAGCTTTCTTT.

This chain connects TRBV19 to TRBJ1-2; possibly TRBD1 for D (6 bases). Germline assignment: CDR1 LNHDA and CDR2 SQIVND (reference sequence). Trimming cost V 1 base and J 4 bases, with 10 bases left between them. This CDR3 has 14 residues. CDR3 in DNA: TGTGCCAGTAGTATAGGAGGGGGGGCCTATGGCTACACCTTC. Translated, it gives CASSIGGGAYGYTF. The complete variable domain, with remaining parts taken from reference TRBV19 and TRBJ1-2, reads DGGITQSPKYLFRKEGQNVTLSCEQNLNHDAMYWYRQDPGQGLRLIYYSQIVNDFQKGDIAEGYSVSREKKESFPLTVTSAQKNPTAFYLCASSIGGGAYGYTFGSGTRLTVV.

The rearrangement links TRBV6-1 to TRBJ2-3, with 8 bases matching TRBD1. Germline values: CDR1 MNHNS, CDR2 SASEGT. CDR3 size: 16 residues. V lost 1 base and J lost 2; bases outside the gene matches: 5. CDR3 residues: CASSEERDRFTDTQYF. CDR3 nucleotides: TGTGCCAGCAGTGAAGAAAGGGACAGGTTCACAGATACGCAGTATTTT.

The chain links TRBV7-9 to TRBJ1-2; D is perhaps TRBD1 (5 bases). CDR1 and CDR2 (germline): SEHNR, FQNEAQ (reference sequence). Trimming shortened V by 5 bases and J by 5 bases, and 18 bases separated the two germline ends. CDR3 size: 15 residues. The CDR3 region is CASSPQGSGVYGYTF. DNA for the CDR3: TGTGCCAGCAGCCCCCAGGGAAGCGGGGTGTATGGCTACACCTTC.

Here the CDR3 reads CASSVGRTARLTEAFF. In nucleotides, the CDR3 is TGTGCCAGCAGCGTAGGTAGGACAGCGCGACTCACTGAAGCTTTCTTT. The V call is TRBV9, the J call TRBJ1-1; D is perhaps TRBD1 (6 bases). Per the germline V gene, CDR1 is SGDLS and CDR2 is YYNGEE. V lost 0 bases to trimming and J lost 4 bases, with 16 bases between them. There are 16 residues in the CDR3. The full variable domain, in which reference TRBV9 and TRBJ1-1 provide the parts outside the CDR3, is DSGVTQTPKHLITATGQRVTLRCSPRSGDLSVYWYQQSLDQGLQFLIQYYNGEERAKGNILERFSAQQFPDLHSELNLSSLELGDSALYFCASSVGRTARLTEAFFGQGTRLTVV.

V gene TRBV6-4 combines with J gene TRBJ2-1, with 14 bases aligning to TRBD2. This CDR3 has 15 residues. Germline CDR1 MRHNA, CDR2 SNTAGT. After removal of 6 bases from V and 11 bases from J, the junction contained 9 bases not matched to a gene. The CDR3 DNA sequence: TGTGCCAGCAGAGAGACTAGCGGGGGGGCCTCTAAGCAGTTCTTC. This translates into CASRETSGGASKQFF.

The chain combines TRBV6-1 with TRBJ1-6; 8 bases match TRBD1. Per germline, CDR1 MNHNS and CDR2 SASEGT. CDR3 length equals 15 residues. The junction had 4 bases not matched to a gene; V was cut back by 2 bases and J by 7 bases. In DNA, the CDR3 is TGTGCCAGCAGTGAAACAGGGGGAGGAAATTCACCCCTCCACTTT. This encodes CASSETGGGNSPLHF.

The rearrangement uses TRBV28 and TRBJ2-2; 10 bases map to TRBD2. CDR3 length: 17 residues. Trimming removed 2 bases from V and 3 bases from J; junction bases left unmatched: 6. The germline gives CDR1 MDHEN, CDR2 SYDVKM. The DNA for the CDR3 is TGTGCCAGCAGTTTAACAGCGGGGGGGCAGGACACCGGGGAGCTGTTTTTT. Protein product: CASSLTAGGQDTGELFF.

V gene TRBV10-3 combines with J gene TRBJ1-6, with D unclear. The CDR3 length is 13 residues. The ends were cut back, 0 bases at V and 8 bases at J, with 5 bases in the middle. The germline CDR1 and CDR2 sequences are ENHRY and SYGVKD. The CDR3 DNA follows: TGTGCCATCAGTGAGTCGAGGGATTCACCCCTCCACTTT. Translating gives CAISESRDSPLHF.

This sequence joins TRBV5-1 and TRBJ1-1, with D possibly being TRBD1 (5 bases). CDR1 and CDR2 (germline): SGHRS, YFSETQ. With 4 bases removed from V and 0 bases from J, the gap between germline ends came to 10 bases. The CDR3 runs to 14 residues. CDR3: CASSRAGMNTEAFF. CDR3 nucleotides: TGCGCCAGCAGCCGGGCAGGGATGAACACTGAAGCTTTCTTT.

This clone appeared a few times. V gene TRBV11-3 combines with J gene TRBJ2-2; no clear D gene. Germline lookup yields CDR1 SGHNT and CDR2 YENEEA. V was trimmed by 1 base and J by 5 bases, leaving 5 bases between them. There are 13 residues in the CDR3. The CDR3 loop reads CASSLGVTGELFF. CDR3 in DNA: TGTGCCAGCAGCTTAGGAGTGACCGGGGAGCTGTTTTTT.

The V call is TRBV6-5, the J call TRBJ2-1, with 8 bases fitting TRBD2. The germline gives CDR1 MNHEY, CDR2 SVGAGI. CDR3 size: 15 residues. The ends lost 4 bases at V and 8 bases at J; junction bases unmatched: 10. Here the CDR3 DNA reads TGTGCCAGCAGTTCCCTCGGGGGGGGACTGCATGAGCAGTTCTTC. Protein sequence: CASSSLGGGLHEQFF.

This sequence joins TRBV21-1 and TRBJ2-1; TRBD1 is the table's D call and was not checked against the DNA. TRBV21-1 is a pseudogene locus. The CDR3 loop spans 16 amino acids. The CDR3 bases are TGTGCCAGCAGCATCCGACAGGGGGCCTCTCACAATGAGCAGTTCTTC. This sequence encodes CASSIRQGASHNEQFF.

The chain employs TRBV6-2 or TRBV6-3 and TRBJ1-5; maybe TRBD1 (5 bases). V lost 4 bases and J lost 8, with 27 bases in between. This CDR3 is 18 amino acids long. From germline, CDR1 is MNHEY and CDR2 SVGEGT. CDR3 DNA: TGTGCCAGCAGTTCCCTCCGAGGAGGGGTCGGAGGCAGTGAGCCCCAGCATTTT. Amino acids: CASSSLRGGVGGSEPQHF.

CDR3 nucleotide sequence: TGTGCCAGAAAGACAGGGGGAGAGGGCTACACCTTC. Amino acid sequence: CARKTGGEGYTF. The genes are TRBV6-9 and TRBJ1-2, with 9 nucleotides matching TRBD1. Germline CDR1 is MNHGY and CDR2 is SVAAGI. Germline trimming cut 9 bases from V and 8 bases from J; bases unmatched to any gene: 7. The CDR3 is 12 amino acids.

This rearrangement joins TRBV10-1 to TRBJ1-2; D might be TRBD1 (6 bases). Trimming cost V 6 bases and J 3 bases, with 14 bases left between them. This CDR3 is 14 amino acids long. The germline V gene has CDR1 WNHNN and CDR2 SYGVQD (reference sequence). CDR3 nucleotide sequence: TGCGCCAGCAGAGGTACAGGGAAAGACTATGGCTACACCTTC. As protein: CASRGTGKDYGYTF.

The V call is TRBV30, the J call TRBJ1-1, with D possibly TRBD1 on 6 matching bases. Deletions cut 3 bases from V and 4 bases from J, with 12 bases between. The CDR3 is 13 amino acids. Germline V gene lookup returns CDR1 GTSNPN and CDR2 SVGIG (reference sequence). The CDR3 loop reads CAWSGRGLTEAFF. For the CDR3, the DNA is TGTGCCTGGAGCGGCAGGGGCCTCACTGAAGCTTTCTTT.

The V and J genes are TRBV7-2 and TRBJ2-2; maybe TRBD1 (6 bases). The CDR3 consists of 13 residues. CDR1 is SGHTA and CDR2 is FQGNSA in the germline V gene. V was trimmed by 8 bases and J by 1 base, leaving 8 bases between them. The CDR3 loop reads CASQGQNTGELFF. The CDR3 DNA reads as TGTGCCAGCCAGGGACAGAACACCGGGGAGCTGTTTTTT.

The V gene is TRBV4-3, the J gene TRBJ1-2, with 8 bases lining up with TRBD1. V lost 1 base, J lost 0 bases, and 4 bases stayed unmatched. The germline V gene has CDR1 LGHNA and CDR2 YSLEER. The CDR3 runs 16 residues. In nucleotides, the CDR3 is TGCGCCAGCAGCCAAGCAAAGGGACAGGCTAACTATGGCTACACCTTC. It specifies CASSQAKGQANYGYTF.

The V and J genes are TRBV2 and TRBJ2-1, with 8 bases matching TRBD2. The germline gives CDR1 SNHLY, CDR2 FYNNEI. This CDR3 spans 15 amino acids. Trimming removed 2 bases from V and 8 bases from J; junction bases left unmatched: 8. CDR3 in DNA: TGTGCCAGCAGTGAACGGGGGACTAGACGCGATGAGCAGTTCTTC. It yields the protein CASSERGTRRDEQFF.

The V gene is TRBV6-5, the J gene TRBJ2-2, with D possibly being TRBD1 (5 bases). Germline V CDR1 and CDR2: MNHEY, SVGAGI. V lost 8 bases and J lost 4, with 14 bases in between. The length of the CDR3 is 14 residues. CDR3 coding DNA: TGTGCCAGCCCGCCAGACAGTTCCACCGGGGAGCTGTTTTTT. It encodes CASPPDSSTGELFF.

The V call is TRBV5-6, the J call TRBJ1-4; D is uncertain. Between the trimmed V and J ends, which lost 0 bases and 8 bases, there was a span of 11 bases. The germline gives CDR1 SGHDT, CDR2 YYEEEE. CDR3 length: 14 amino acids. CDR3 residues: CASSLAGFGEKLFF. Here the CDR3 DNA reads TGTGCCAGCAGCTTGGCGGGGTTTGGCGAAAAACTGTTTTTT.

A note on this clone: Other DNA sequences within the sample encode an identical CDR3. The chain links TRBV28 to TRBJ1-2; D uncertain. Germline CDR1 MDHEN, CDR2 SYDVKM. The CDR3 runs to 13 residues. V shed 7 bases and J shed 3 bases, with 12 bases lying between them. CDR3 protein: CASTLAGDYGYTF. DNA of the CDR3: TGTGCCAGCACCCTTGCCGGGGACTATGGCTACACCTTC.

The CDR3 DNA is TGTGCCAGCAGTGACGCAGGGGAATTCGGGACACCCCTCCACTTT. It yields the protein CASSDAGEFGTPLHF. V is TRBV6-1 and J is TRBJ1-6; D might be TRBD1 (6 bases). The CDR3 is 15 amino acids. V was shortened by 3 bases and J by 11 bases, with 17 bases between the two germline ends. Germline CDR1 MNHNS, CDR2 SASEGT.

This clone was seen a few times. The chain links TRBV7-9 to TRBJ2-5; 8 nucleotides match TRBD2. The V gene end was trimmed by 5 bases and the J gene end by 2 bases; junction bases not matched to a gene: 7. The germline V gene encodes CDR1 SEHNR and CDR2 FQNEAQ (reference sequence). The CDR3 runs to 15 residues. CDR3 loop: CASSPELAAQETQYF. DNA for the CDR3: TGTGCCAGCAGCCCTGAACTAGCGGCTCAAGAGACCCAGTACTTC.

This chain uses TRBV6-2 or TRBV6-3 with TRBJ1-5; no definite D call. The ends were cut back, 0 bases at V and 10 bases at J, with 10 bases in the middle. Germline-derived CDR1 and CDR2 are MNHEY and SVGEGT. The length of the CDR3 is 13 residues. CDR3 in amino acids: CASSYSVTNPQHF. DNA for the CDR3: TGTGCCAGCAGTTACTCCGTGACAAATCCCCAGCATTTT.

This chain links TRBV29-1 with TRBJ1-1; the D is unclear. Germline CDR1 and CDR2: SQVTM and ANQGSEA. V was pared by 4 bases and J by 0 bases, with 12 bases between. CDR3 length equals 14 residues. The CDR3 loop is CSVGGLRMNTEAFF. CDR3 coding DNA: TGCAGCGTTGGAGGTCTTCGGATGAACACTGAAGCTTTCTTT.